This T cell receptor (beta chain) was sequenced during a study of blood T cell repertoires in COVID-19. As for the study in general: Sources were T cells, B-cell-depleted T cells, or PBMCs; the material itself was cDNA or gDNA.

Each participant's cohort was designated according to participant-reported clinical history. Two consecutive negative NP/OP PCR tests, clearance, or resolved symptoms defined Cohort 3 recovery. The protocol was immunoSEQ multiplex PCR, while the TCRdb copy is restricted to in-frame clones and leaves out a portion. The profile covers 330,000 or so clones, with roughly 90% appearing a single time and around 20% taken by the ten largest. The ends lost 2 bases at V and 14 bases at J; junction bases unmatched: 10. CDR1 and CDR2 from the germline V gene are SGHRS and YFSETQ. The CDR3 is 13 residues long. This chain uses TRBV5-1 with TRBJ1-2; 9 positions match TRBD1. Sequencing was done on a sample of PBMCs or T cells enriched from blood (not recorded which). This receptor was identified in a woman in her twenties or thirties who had recovered from COVID-19. The CDR3 loop reads CASSFGTGRLGTF. CDR3 coding DNA: TGCGCCAGCAGCTTCGGGACAGGGAGGCTGGGAACCTTC.